The clone carrying this TCR beta chain was seen at least ten times. The antigen remains undetermined. The data were taken from a study of T-cell reconstitution after alpha-beta-depleted transplantation in children. Study results and limitations: Recipient T cells and thymic progenitors that survived gave rise to the high TCRbeta diversity observed at day 60 in some patients. T-cell numbers and diversity, one year after transplant, stemmed largely from T cells that were newly produced. Reported findings indicate that, about two months after transplant, alpha-beta T cells came from several hundred expanded clones, which were derived from non-depleted graft cells.

The CDR3 is made up of 12 amino acids. V was clipped by 7 bases and J by 6 bases, with 13 bases between them. The germline V gene has CDR1 SQVTM and CDR2 ANQGSEA. Unique molecular identifiers were incorporated when the TCRbeta library was constructed. TCRdb ran MiXCR on the PCR reads and lists one entry per CDR3 protein. The sample includes hundreds of thousands of distinct CDR3 sequences, 13% of them seen just once. The chain employs TRBV29-1 and TRBJ2-1; D not certain. The clonotype was recovered from a male patient aged 5 to 17 who had a stem cell transplant for acute myeloid leukemia, so the T cells may come from the graft donor. This specimen consisted of PBMCs, mostly from graft donor cells, obtained 360 days after TCRalphabeta/CD19-depleted stem cell transplant. The CDR3 loop reads CSGWTEPNEQFF. CDR3 DNA sequence: TGCAGCGGTTGGACCGAGCCCAATGAGCAGTTCTTC.